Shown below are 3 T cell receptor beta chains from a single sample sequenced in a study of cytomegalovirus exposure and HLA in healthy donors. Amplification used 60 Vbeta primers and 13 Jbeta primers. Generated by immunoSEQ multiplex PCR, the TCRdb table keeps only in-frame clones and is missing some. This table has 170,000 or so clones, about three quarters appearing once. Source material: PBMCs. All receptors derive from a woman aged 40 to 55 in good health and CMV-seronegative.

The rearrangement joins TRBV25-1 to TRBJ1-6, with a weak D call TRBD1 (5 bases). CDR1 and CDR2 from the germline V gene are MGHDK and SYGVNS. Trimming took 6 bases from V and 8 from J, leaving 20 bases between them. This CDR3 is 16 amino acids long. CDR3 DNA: TGTGCCAGCAGGTGGACTGCTGGGACTGGAGATTCACCCCTCCACTTT. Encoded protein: CASRWTAGTGDSPLHF.

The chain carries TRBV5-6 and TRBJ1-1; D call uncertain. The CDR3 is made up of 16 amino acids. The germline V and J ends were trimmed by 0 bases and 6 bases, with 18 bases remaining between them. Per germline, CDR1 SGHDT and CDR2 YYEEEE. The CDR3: CASSLVIREAKPEAFF. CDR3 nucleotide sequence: TGTGCCAGCAGCTTGGTCATTCGGGAGGCGAAGCCTGAAGCTTTCTTT. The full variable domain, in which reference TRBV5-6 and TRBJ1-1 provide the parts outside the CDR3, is DAGVTQSPTHLIKTRGQQVTLRCSPKSGHDTVSWYQQALGQGPQFIFQYYEEEERQRGNFPDRFSGHQFPNYSSELNVNALLLGDSALYLCASSLVIREAKPEAFFGQGTRLTVV.

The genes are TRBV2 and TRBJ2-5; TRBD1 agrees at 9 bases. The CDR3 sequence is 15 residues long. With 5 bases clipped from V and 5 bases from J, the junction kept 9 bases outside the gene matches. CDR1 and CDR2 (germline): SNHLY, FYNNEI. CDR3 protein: CASSLRDRVGETQYF. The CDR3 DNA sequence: TGTGCCAGCAGTCTCCGGGACAGGGTTGGGGAGACCCAGTACTTC.